The rows below give T cell receptor beta chains drawn from one sample of a study of glioma-infiltrating T cells after dendritic cell vaccination. Measured with immunoSEQ multiplex PCR; TCRdb has only the in-frame clones, and not every one. The table shows around 100,000 clones, with more than 80% occurring only once. The sequences come from blood, collected before dendritic cell vaccination. Receptors originate from a human donor with glioblastoma. The CDR3 runs from the conserved cysteine through the conserved F or W. The D gene is left open where the match is weak. The listing skips clone size in some rows; elsewhere it reads once, few, many or a size class.

J | D | length | size | V | CDR3 | DNA
TRBJ1-1 | NA | 19 | few | TRBV27 | CASSFTGEGRGRGNTEAFF | TGTGCCAGCAGTTTCACGGGAGAGGGTCGGGGACGTGGGAACACTGAAGCTTTCTTT
TRBJ2-1 | NA | 14 | NA | TRBV7-9 | CATLGGGMYNEQFF | TGTGCCACCCTGGGAGGGGGGATGTACAATGAGCAGTTCTTC
TRBJ1-2 | TRBD1 | 13 | few | TRBV10-3 | CAIRDRGLGGYTF | TGTGCCATCAGGGACAGGGGGCTTGGCGGCTACACCTTC
TRBJ1-1 | NA | 13 | NA | TRBV6-6 | CASSSSRGTEAFF | TGTGCCAGCAGTTCCTCTCGGGGCACTGAAGCTTTCTTT
TRBJ2-1 | TRBD2 | 16 | NA | TRBV11-1 | CASSSTSGTPANEQFF | TGTGCCAGCAGCTCAACTAGCGGGACTCCAGCGAATGAGCAGTTCTTC
TRBJ2-7 | TRBD1 | 14 | NA | TRBV4-3 | CASSRGQGAYEQYF | TGCGCCAGCAGCCGTGGACAGGGGGCCTACGAGCAGTACTTC
TRBJ2-3 | NA | 12 | once | TRBV5-4 | CASSARLDTQYF | TGTGCCAGCAGCGCCAGGTTGGATACGCAGTATTTT
TRBJ1-3 | NA | 18 | NA | TRBV5-1 | CASSEQRQDSISGNTIYF | TGCGCCAGCAGCGAGCAACGGCAGGACAGCATCTCTGGAAACACCATATATTTT
TRBJ1-1 | NA | 14 | NA | TRBV6-1 | CASSESTGNTEAFF | TGTGCCAGCAGTGAATCCACAGGGAACACTGAAGCTTTCTTT
TRBJ1-1 | TRBD1 | 14 | NA | TRBV4-1 | CASSRTGDNTEAFF | TGCGCCAGCAGCCGGACAGGGGATAACACTGAAGCTTTCTTT
TRBJ1-1 | NA | 13 | NA | TRBV5-5 | CASSLYPNTEAFF | TGTGCCAGCAGCTTGTATCCGAACACTGAAGCTTTCTTT
TRBJ1-1 | TRBD1 | 15 | NA | TRBV6-4 | CASSDSATGIKGAFF | TGTGCCAGCAGTGACTCAGCGACAGGGATAAAGGGAGCTTTCTTT
TRBJ1-5 | NA | 16 | NA | TRBV4-3 | CASSLGFRSPGQPQHF | TGCGCCAGCAGCCTGGGCTTCCGGTCCCCGGGGCAGCCCCAGCATTTT
TRBJ2-2 | TRBD1 | 12 | NA | TRBV4-1 | CASSPDRVKLFF | TGCGCCAGCAGCCCGGACAGGGTCAAGCTGTTTTTT
TRBJ2-3 | TRBD1 | 17 | few | TRBV4-2 | CASSQDPGTGGTDTQYF | TGTGCCAGCAGCCAAGACCCCGGGACAGGGGGTACAGATACGCAGTATTTT
TRBJ2-1 | TRBD2 | 14 | NA | TRBV7-8 | CASSIRLARNEQFF | TGTGCCAGCAGCATAAGACTAGCGCGGAATGAGCAGTTCTTC
TRBJ2-2 | NA | 13 | NA | TRBV2 | CASSEWAGRELFF | TGTGCCAGCAGTGAATGGGCAGGAAGGGAGCTGTTTTTT
TRBJ2-2 | TRBD1 | 16 | NA | TRBV10-3 | CAISLSGTGDTGELFF | TGTGCCATCAGTCTTTCCGGGACAGGAGACACCGGGGAGCTGTTTTTT
TRBJ2-5 | TRBD2 | 16 | NA | TRBV7-2 | CASSSRTSGRGETQYF | TGTGCCAGCAGCTCTAGGACTAGCGGGAGAGGAGAGACCCAGTACTTC
TRBJ1-2 | NA | 13 | NA | TRBV23-1 | CASSPGRARGYTF | TGCGCCAGCAGCCCGGGGAGGGCTAGAGGCTACACCTTC
TRBJ2-3 | TRBD1 | 16 | NA | TRBV5-4 | CASSTQKRTGGLGQYF | TGTGCCAGCAGCACCCAAAAAAGGACAGGGGGACTGGGGCAGTATTTT
TRBJ2-1 | NA | 13 | NA | TRBV27 | CASSRTVLNEQFF | TGTGCCAGCAGCAGGACAGTCTTAAATGAGCAGTTCTTC
TRBJ1-4 | TRBD1 | 15 | NA | TRBV7-6 | CASSLLGGNNEKLFF | TGTGCCAGCAGCTTATTAGGGGGCAATAATGAAAAACTGTTTTTT
TRBJ1-6 | NA | 15 | NA | TRBV5-1 | CASSPGSRLESPLHF | TGCGCCAGCAGCCCGGGGTCCCGATTGGAGTCACCCCTCCACTTT
TRBJ2-3 | TRBD2 | 16 | few | TRBV7-9 | CASSFSAGGSTDTQYF | TGTGCCAGCAGCTTTTCAGCGGGGGGAAGCACAGATACGCAGTATTTT
TRBJ2-5 | TRBD1 | 14 | NA | TRBV14 | CASSLGQSQETQYF | TGTGCCAGCAGCCTGGGACAGAGCCAAGAGACCCAGTACTTC
TRBJ2-2 | NA | 12 | NA | TRBV5-1 | CASSGNTGELFF | TGCGCCAGCAGCGGCAACACCGGGGAGCTGTTTTTT
TRBJ2-2 | TRBD1 | 14 | NA | TRBV6-1 | CASRKQGSEGELFF | TGTGCCAGCAGGAAACAGGGGTCGGAAGGGGAGCTGTTTTTT
TRBJ2-5 | NA | 13 | NA | TRBV11-2 | CASWAGYQETQYF | TGTGCCAGCTGGGCTGGATACCAAGAGACCCAGTACTTC
TRBJ2-7 | NA | 12 | NA | TRBV6-5 | CATLSLEGEQYF | TGTGCCACACTATCGTTGGAAGGCGAGCAGTACTTC
TRBJ2-1 | NA | 12 | NA | TRBV5-1 | CASSLDNNEQFF | TGCGCCAGCAGCTTGGATAACAATGAGCAGTTCTTC
TRBJ2-1 | TRBD1 | 14 | NA | TRBV4-3 | CASSQWTGDNEQFF | TGCGCCAGCAGCCAGTGGACAGGGGACAATGAGCAGTTCTTC
TRBJ2-3 | NA | 14 | NA | TRBV7-6 | CASSLLGRTDTQYF | TGTGCCAGCAGCTTACTAGGTCGCACAGATACGCAGTATTTT
TRBJ2-2 | TRBD2 | 16 | NA | TRBV4-1 | CASSQLSGVRTGELFF | TGCGCCAGCAGCCAACTGAGCGGGGTTCGGACCGGGGAGCTGTTTTTT
TRBJ2-5 | NA | 14 | NA | TRBV6-5 | CASSYSNSQETQYF | TGTGCCAGCAGTTACTCGAACAGCCAAGAGACCCAGTACTTC
TRBJ1-2 | NA | 15 | NA | TRBV9 | CASSQRVATFGGYTF | TGTGCCAGCAGCCAACGGGTCGCTACCTTTGGGGGCTACACCTTC
TRBJ1-1 | NA | 15 | NA | TRBV11-3 | CASSQTGRGDTEAFF | TGTGCCAGCAGTCAAACTGGGAGGGGAGACACTGAAGCTTTCTTT
TRBJ1-2 | NA | 15 | NA | TRBV6-1 | CATIRERVLDYGYTF | TGTGCCACTATCCGGGAGAGGGTTTTAGACTATGGCTACACCTTC
TRBJ2-3 | NA | 14 | NA | TRBV18 | CASSPGQVTDTQYF | TGTGCCAGCTCACCAGGGCAGGTCACAGATACGCAGTATTTT
TRBJ2-2 | TRBD1 | 14 | NA | TRBV25-1 | CASRQTGIAGELFF | TGTGCCAGCAGACAGACAGGGATCGCCGGGGAGCTGTTTTTT
TRBJ2-3 | NA | 14 | NA | TRBV30 | CAWSEGASKDTQYF | TGTGCCTGGAGTGAAGGGGCGAGTAAAGATACGCAGTATTTT
TRBJ1-2 | NA | 12 | NA | TRBV6-1 | CASSATGDGYTF | TGTGCCAGCAGTGCGACAGGTGATGGCTACACCTTC
TRBJ1-2 | NA | 13 | once | TRBV6-4 | CASSERGGLGYTF | TGTGCCAGCAGTGAACGGGGGGGCTTGGGCTACACCTTC